The sequence of this T cell receptor beta chain was determined in a study of OX40 agonist ivuxolimab in advanced cancers. About the study: Enrolled patients in dose escalation had cancers that were hepatocellular carcinoma, melanoma, renal cell or head and neck cancer.

Method: immunoSEQ multiplex PCR; TCRdb's copy keeps in-frame clones and lacks some. The data contain just under 80,000 clones, roughly 90% of them singletons. CDR3 length: 15 residues. The ends lost 2 bases at V and 7 bases at J; junction bases unmatched: 8. The germline V gene encodes CDR1 SEHNR and CDR2 FQNEAQ (reference sequence). The input for sequencing was CD4+ or CD8+ T cells sorted from blood, taken in a trial of the OX40 agonist ivuxolimab. This TCR came from an adult with an advanced solid tumor such as melanoma, head and neck, liver or kidney cancer. The chain carries TRBV7-9 and TRBJ1-2, with 9 bases matching TRBD1. The CDR3 sequence is CASSLRETGGIGYTF. CDR3 DNA: TGTGCCAGCAGCTTAAGGGAAACAGGGGGCATTGGCTACACCTTC.